The next 31 T cell receptor beta chains were all read from a single sample in a study of beta chain features in type 1 diabetes. Findings of the study overall: People with Type 1 diabetes carried modestly yet significantly shorter TCRB CDR3s in all four CD4+ subsets.

No antigen has been identified for these receptors. What was sequenced were expressed TCRB transcripts, since all of the isolated RNA had been reverse transcribed. Generated by immunoSEQ multiplex PCR, the TCRdb table keeps only in-frame clones and is missing some. The sample carries 230,000 or so clones, roughly 17% recorded once. The material sequenced was naive CD4+ T cells from blood. These receptors came from a man under 40 with type 1 diabetes.

CDR3: CASRPMAAGVETQYF. CDR3 sequence (DNA): TGTGCCAGCAGACCAATGGCGGCGGGGGTGGAGACCCAGTACTTC. The chain carries TRBV28 and TRBJ2-5; 7 nucleotides match TRBD2. Germline trimming cut 6 bases from V and 5 bases from J; bases unmatched to any gene: 12. This CDR3 contains 15 residues. CDR1 is MDHEN, CDR2 SYDVKM, per germline.

V gene TRBV18 combines with J gene TRBJ1-1, with D possibly being TRBD1 (5 bases). The V gene lost 4 bases and the J gene lost 1 base, with 7 bases spanning the gap. CDR3 size: 13 residues. The V gene's germline CDR1 is KGHSH and CDR2 LQKENI. DNA for the CDR3: TGTGCCAGCTCACGACAGTCGAACACTGAAGCTTTCTTT. Its protein product is CASSRQSNTEAFF.

The J gene is TRBJ1-1, the V gene TRBV9, with no clear D. Looked up from germline, CDR1 is SGDLS and CDR2 is YYNGEE. This CDR3 has 14 amino acids. V dropped 3 bases and J dropped 4 bases, with 13 bases sitting between them. The CDR3 sequence: CASSAPDPTTEAFF. CDR3 sequence (DNA): TGTGCCAGCAGCGCACCCGACCCTACCACTGAAGCTTTCTTT. Looking up the rest from reference TRBV9 and TRBJ1-1 gives the full variable domain: DSGVTQTPKHLITATGQRVTLRCSPRSGDLSVYWYQQSLDQGLQFLIQYYNGEERAKGNILERFSAQQFPDLHSELNLSSLELGDSALYFCASSAPDPTTEAFFGQGTRLTVV.

This clone has just a few counts. The chain combines TRBV7-9 with TRBJ2-7; no definite D call. Germline lookup yields CDR1 SEHNR and CDR2 FQNEAQ (reference sequence). Trimming took off 5 bases at V and 2 bases at J, with 10 bases between the two ends. The CDR3 contains 13 residues. CDR3 DNA sequence: TGTGCCAGCAGCCAGGACCTAGCCTACGAGCAGTACTTC. Protein: CASSQDLAYEQYF. Supplemented by reference TRBV7-9 and TRBJ2-7, the full variable domain reads DTGVSQNPRHKITKRGQNVTFRCDPISEHNRLYWYRQTLGQGPEFLTYFQNEAQLEKSRLLSDRFSAERPKGSFSTLEIQRTEQGDSAMYLCASSQDLAYEQYFGPGTRLTVT.

The V call is TRBV5-1, the J call TRBJ2-5, with 7 bases fitting TRBD1. This CDR3 spans 17 amino acids. Germline V lookup: CDR1 SGHRS, CDR2 YFSETQ. Germline trimming cut 0 bases from V and 2 bases from J; bases unmatched to any gene: 10. This chain's CDR3 is CASSLVNLRGIQETQYF. The CDR3 DNA is TGCGCCAGCAGCTTGGTGAACCTCAGGGGGATACAAGAGACCCAGTACTTC.

V gene TRBV6-5 combines with J gene TRBJ2-7, with D perhaps given as TRBD1 or TRBD2 (5 bases each). The CDR3 has 14 amino acids. V was trimmed by 2 bases and J by 6 bases, leaving 14 bases between them. Germline-derived CDR1 and CDR2 are MNHEY and SVGAGI. The CDR3 protein is CASSYGRLGVEQYF. The CDR3 DNA sequence: TGTGCCAGCAGTTACGGGCGTCTGGGGGTCGAGCAGTACTTC.

J is TRBJ2-7 and V is TRBV7-9; the D is unclear. V was cut by 1 base and J by 7 bases, with 11 bases left in between. The length of the CDR3 is 13 residues. CDR1 is SEHNR and CDR2 is FQNEAQ in the germline V gene (reference sequence). CDR3 DNA sequence: TGTGCCAGCAGCTTAGGACCAGGCTGGGAGCAGTACTTC. This encodes CASSLGPGWEQYF.

This chain joins TRBV29-1 and TRBJ1-5; D might be TRBD1 (5 bases). Trimming stripped 6 bases from V and 0 bases from J, with 6 bases between. The CDR3 spans 12 residues. The germline V gene has CDR1 SQVTM and CDR2 ANQGSEA. In DNA, the CDR3 is TGCAGCGTGGGGGTTAGCAATCAGCCCCAGCATTTT. It codes for CSVGVSNQPQHF.

Turning to this clone: The sample carries other DNA sequences with the same CDR3. The rearrangement uses TRBV29-1 and TRBJ2-3; weak D call: TRBD2 (5 bases). The CDR3 runs to 12 residues. Trimming pared 3 bases from V and 1 base from J, leaving 5 bases between. The germline gives CDR1 SQVTM, CDR2 ANQGSEA. The chain's CDR3 is CSVDSGTDTQYF. The CDR3 DNA is TGCAGCGTTGATAGCGGCACAGATACGCAGTATTTT.

This chain joins TRBV28 and TRBJ1-5; D is undetermined. The CDR3 is 12 amino acids. Trimming cost V 5 bases and J 5 bases, with 7 bases left between them. Germline V gives CDR1 MDHEN, CDR2 SYDVKM. The CDR3 here is CASSQNYQPQHF. The CDR3 DNA sequence: TGTGCCAGCAGTCAAAACTATCAGCCCCAGCATTTT.

This rearrangement joins TRBV29-1 to TRBJ1-1; D remains unclear. V was clipped by 7 bases and J by 3 bases, with 12 bases between them. This CDR3 has 12 residues. Per the germline V gene, CDR1 is SQVTM and CDR2 is ANQGSEA. The CDR3 region is CSAGPGDTEAFF. DNA for the CDR3: TGCAGCGCTGGGCCCGGCGACACTGAAGCTTTCTTT.

This rearrangement joins TRBV30 to TRBJ2-1; 11 positions match TRBD1. The V and J ends lost 2 bases and 8 bases, in that order; junction bases with no gene match: 5. The CDR3 sequence is 14 residues long. Per germline, CDR1 GTSNPN and CDR2 SVGIG (reference sequence). The CDR3 is CAWSKGQGVDEQFF. CDR3 DNA: TGTGCCTGGAGTAAGGGACAGGGGGTCGATGAGCAGTTCTTC.

The chain joins TRBV4-1 to TRBJ1-2; no clear D. Trimming shortened V by 4 bases and J by 1 base, and 7 bases separated the two germline ends. This CDR3 region has 13 residues. In germline, CDR1 is MGHRA, CDR2 YSYEKL. The DNA for the CDR3 is TGCGCCAGCAGCCCTCTTCGTAACTATGGCTACACCTTC. Its protein product is CASSPLRNYGYTF.

The table lists this clone with a few counts. This specimen includes other DNA sequences encoding the same CDR3. This chain links TRBV4-3 with TRBJ2-5; D might be TRBD1 (5 bases). The germline CDR1 and CDR2 sequences are LGHNA and YSLEER. The CDR3 loop spans 14 amino acids. Between the trimmed V and J ends, which lost 1 base and 4 bases, there was a span of 10 bases. The CDR3 is CASSQASGRETQYF. The DNA of the CDR3 is TGCGCCAGCAGCCAAGCATCAGGGCGAGAGACCCAGTACTTC.

The V gene is TRBV6-5, the J gene TRBJ1-5; possible D gene TRBD1, 5 bases. Germline V lookup: CDR1 MNHEY, CDR2 SVGAGI. Trimming took off 7 bases at V and 7 bases at J, with 17 bases between the two ends. CDR3 length: 14 residues. The chain's CDR3 is CASTISEGRQPQHF. Written as DNA, the CDR3 is TGTGCCAGCACCATCTCGGAGGGACGGCAGCCCCAGCATTTT.

The V gene is TRBV5-1, the J gene TRBJ2-5, with 12 bases identical to TRBD2. The J segment lost 0 bases and the V segment lost 0 bases, leaving 6 bases of the junction unmatched. Per germline, CDR1 SGHRS and CDR2 YFSETQ. This CDR3 is 18 amino acids long. The CDR3 spells CASSLATSGRYYQETQYF. DNA for the CDR3: TGCGCCAGCAGCTTGGCCACTAGCGGGAGGTATTACCAAGAGACCCAGTACTTC.

This clone was seen a handful of times. The chain carries TRBV10-3 and TRBJ2-7; perhaps TRBD1 as D (6 bases). V gave up 6 bases and J gave up 2 bases, with 8 bases separating them. This CDR3 is built from 12 residues. Germline values: CDR1 ENHRY, CDR2 SYGVKD. The CDR3 region is CAIRGQTYEQYF. CDR3 sequence (DNA): TGTGCCATCAGAGGACAGACCTACGAGCAGTACTTC.

The rearrangement joins TRBV27 to TRBJ2-7; D possibly corresponds to TRBD1 (5 bases). The CDR3 sequence is 14 residues long. V was cut by 8 bases and J by 4 bases, with 18 bases left in between. CDR1 and CDR2 (germline): MNHEY, SMNVEV (reference sequence). The CDR3 loop is CASGDSRTRYEQYF. In DNA, the CDR3 is TGTGCCAGCGGAGATTCCCGGACACGGTACGAGCAGTACTTC.

The chain recombines TRBV5-1 with TRBJ2-1, with D maybe TRBD1 (6 bases). Germline V gene sequence: CDR1 SGHRS, CDR2 YFSETQ. V was clipped by 4 bases and J by 5 bases, with 13 bases between them. The CDR3 is made up of 14 amino acids. CDR3 coding DNA: TGCGCCAGCAGCACAGGGCCACGAGACAATGAGCAGTTCTTC. It yields the protein CASSTGPRDNEQFF. The complete variable domain, with remaining parts taken from reference TRBV5-1 and TRBJ2-1, reads KAGVTQTPRYLIKTRGQQVTLSCSPISGHRSVSWYQQTPGQGLQFLFEYFSETQRNKGNFPGRFSGRQFSNSRSEMNVSTLELGDSALYLCASSTGPRDNEQFFGPGTRLTVL.

J is TRBJ1-3 and V is TRBV9; no firm D call. Looked up from germline, CDR1 is SGDLS and CDR2 is YYNGEE. The CDR3 runs 14 residues. Trimming left V 0 bases short and J 4 bases short, with 8 bases between. CDR3 in DNA: TGTGCCAGCAGCGTAGGCACGATGGGAAACACCATATATTTT. As protein: CASSVGTMGNTIYF.

The chain carries TRBV4-2 and TRBJ1-5; TRBD1 might be the D (5 bases). This CDR3 has 18 amino acids. Germline CDR1 is LGHNA and CDR2 is YNFKEQ. V was pared by 0 bases and J by 6 bases, with 21 bases between. CDR3 nucleotide sequence: TGTGCCAGCAGCCAAGATGCGTCGGGCAGGGATAGGGGTCAGCCCCAGCATTTT. This gives the protein CASSQDASGRDRGQPQHF.

This clone occurred a few times. The V gene is TRBV29-1, the J gene TRBJ1-1; 8 bases align to TRBD1. In germline, CDR1 is SQVTM, CDR2 ANQGSEA. V dropped 8 bases and J dropped 0; count of bases not matched to a gene: 8. The length of the CDR3 is 14 residues. The CDR3 sequence: CSSGAGGLNTEAFF. Here the CDR3 DNA reads TGCAGCTCCGGTGCAGGGGGCTTGAACACTGAAGCTTTCTTT.

This chain uses TRBV28 with TRBJ2-4; unclear D gene. Germline V lookup: CDR1 MDHEN, CDR2 SYDVKM. Trimming shortened V by 5 bases and J by 0 bases, and 11 bases separated the two germline ends. The CDR3 loop spans 15 amino acids. DNA for the CDR3: TGTGCCAGCAGTCGACTTGGTGTAGCCAAAAACATTCAGTACTTC. Its translation: CASSRLGVAKNIQYF.

The V gene is TRBV7-9, the J gene TRBJ1-1, with D uncertain. CDR3 length equals 13 residues. V was clipped by 5 bases and J by 8 bases, with 15 bases between them. The germline gives CDR1 SEHNR, CDR2 FQNEAQ (reference sequence). The DNA of the CDR3 is TGTGCCAGCAGCCCAGAGCCTGGCAGGGAAGCTTTCTTT. Translated, it gives CASSPEPGREAFF.

The gene calls are TRBV5-4 and TRBJ2-3; maybe TRBD1 (5 bases). The germline gives CDR1 SGHNT, CDR2 YYREEE (reference sequence). V lost 4 bases, J lost 5 bases, and 5 bases lay in between. The CDR3 is made up of 11 amino acids. CDR3 protein: CASSGQDTQYF. In DNA, the CDR3 is TGTGCCAGCAGCGGACAAGATACGCAGTATTTT. Filled out from reference TRBV5-4 and TRBJ2-3, the complete variable domain reads ETGVTQSPTHLIKTRGQQVTLRCSSQSGHNTVSWYQQALGQGPQFIFQYYREEENGRGNFPPRFSGLQFPNYSSELNVNALELDDSALYLCASSGQDTQYFGPGTRLTVL.

This clone was seen only a few times. The chain recombines TRBV30 with TRBJ2-3, with D uncertain. The CDR3 loop spans 11 amino acids. V was cut by 0 bases and J by 7 bases, with 5 bases left in between. CDR1 is GTSNPN and CDR2 is SVGIG in the germline V gene (reference sequence). CDR3 protein: CAWSVSNTQYF. In nucleotides, the CDR3 is TGTGCCTGGAGTGTATCAAATACGCAGTATTTT.

This rearrangement joins TRBV7-9 to TRBJ1-2; D may be TRBD1 (5 bases). CDR3 length equals 15 residues. Trimming left V 5 bases short and J 4 bases short, with 17 bases between. Germline values: CDR1 SEHNR, CDR2 FQNEAQ (reference sequence). The CDR3 coding sequence is TGTGCCAGCAGCCCCGCCCAGGGTCTAAGCTATGGCTACACCTTC. Protein sequence: CASSPAQGLSYGYTF.

This clone was counted between two and nine times. The chain is built from TRBV20-1 and TRBJ2-1; D gene ambiguous. V shed 0 bases and J shed 10 bases, with 7 bases lying between them. Germline CDR1 is DFQATT and CDR2 is SNEGSKA (reference sequence). This CDR3 is built from 11 residues. The CDR3 DNA reads TGCAGTGCTAGAGACCTCCAGGAGCAGTTCTTC. As protein: CSARDLQEQFF.

Comments on this clone: At one of its ends the junction is not consistent with the germline gene, which may arise from a read error. The rearrangement uses TRBV7-7 and TRBJ2-6; D remains ambiguous. The CDR3 contains 14 residues. Germline V CDR1 and CDR2: SSHAT, FNYEAQ (reference sequence). This CDR3 reads CASSFNAGANVLTF. The CDR3 DNA reads TGTGCTAGCAGCTTTAACGCTGGGGCCAACGTCCTGACTTTC.

The chain uses TRBV28 and TRBJ2-5; perhaps TRBD1 as D (6 bases). Germline V CDR1 and CDR2: MDHEN, SYDVKM. Trimming pared 5 bases from V and 2 bases from J, leaving 12 bases between. The CDR3 sequence is 14 residues long. The CDR3 DNA sequence: TGTGCCAGCAGTACCGGGACACCTCAAGAGACCCAGTACTTC. Its translation is CASSTGTPQETQYF. The complete variable domain, with remaining parts taken from reference TRBV28 and TRBJ2-5, reads DVKVTQSSRYLVKRTGEKVFLECVQDMDHENMFWYRQDPGLGLRLIYFSYDVKMKEKGDIPEGYSVSREKKERFSLILESASTNQTSMYLCASSTGTPQETQYFGPGTRLLVL.

The chain recombines TRBV4-2 with TRBJ2-7, with D uncertain. V dropped 3 bases and J dropped 3 bases, with 12 bases sitting between them. This CDR3 contains 14 residues. CDR1 is LGHNA and CDR2 is YNFKEQ in the germline V gene. CDR3 region: CASSQRQGVYEQYF. In nucleotides, the CDR3 is TGTGCCAGCAGCCAGCGGCAAGGAGTCTACGAGCAGTACTTC.